The rows below give T cell receptor beta chains drawn from one sample of a study of blood T cell repertoires in COVID-19. Profiling relied on immunoSEQ multiplex PCR, and the TCRdb table lists in-frame clones only, not all of them. The sample records around 260,000 clones, approximately 90% being singletons. The sequenced sample was peripheral blood. These receptors were taken from a man aged 55 to 70 who had recovered from COVID-19. CDR3s include the opening cysteine and the closing phenylalanine or tryptophan. The D gene is left open where the match is weak. Only part of the rows carry a size: once, few, many, or a class if the clone is expanded.

j_call d_call v_call clone_size cdr3_aa cdr3_nt
TRBJ2-5 TRBD2 TRBV7-9 - CASSSPGLAGRETQYF TGTGCCAGCAGCTCCCCCGGACTAGCGGGGAGAGAGACCCAGTACTTC
TRBJ1-6 - TRBV5-1 - CASSFGSGNSPLHF TGCGCCAGCAGCTTCGGGTCGGGGAATTCACCCCTCCACTTT
TRBJ1-2 - TRBV12-3/TRBV12-4 - CASTSRVRQSYTF TGTGCCAGCACTTCCAGAGTGAGACAGTCCTACACCTTC
TRBJ2-3 TRBD1 TRBV24-1 - CATSAGQIYTDTQYF TGTGCCACCAGTGCGGGACAGATATACACAGATACGCAGTATTTT
TRBJ1-1 TRBD1 TRBV11-1 few CASSSPDRGLEAFF TGTGCCAGCAGCTCCCCCGACAGGGGGCTTGAAGCTTTCTTT
TRBJ2-3 - TRBV20-1 - CSARRGDTQYF TGCAGTGCTCGCAGGGGTGATACGCAGTATTTT
TRBJ2-1 TRBD2 TRBV6-6 - CASSPPRTSGAGNEQFF TGTGCCAGCAGTCCCCCAAGGACTAGCGGGGCTGGTAATGAGCAGTTCTTC
TRBJ1-1 TRBD1 TRBV30 - CAWSLGQGDTEAFF TGTGCCTGGAGCCTAGGACAGGGTGACACTGAAGCTTTCTTT
TRBJ2-2 TRBD1 TRBV13 - CASSLRDRENTGELFF TGTGCCAGCAGCCTCCGGGACAGGGAGAACACCGGGGAGCTGTTTTTT
TRBJ2-5 TRBD1 TRBV19 - CASSKDRGKETQYF TGTGCCAGTAGTAAAGACAGGGGTAAAGAGACCCAGTACTTC
TRBJ2-1 TRBD2 TRBV7-3 - CASSLTLTSGGNEQFF TGTGCCAGCAGCTTAACGTTGACTAGCGGCGGCAATGAGCAGTTCTTC
TRBJ2-7 - TRBV4-2 - CASSQREGGLLEQYF TGTGCCAGCAGCCAAAGGGAGGGGGGGCTGCTCGAGCAGTACTTC